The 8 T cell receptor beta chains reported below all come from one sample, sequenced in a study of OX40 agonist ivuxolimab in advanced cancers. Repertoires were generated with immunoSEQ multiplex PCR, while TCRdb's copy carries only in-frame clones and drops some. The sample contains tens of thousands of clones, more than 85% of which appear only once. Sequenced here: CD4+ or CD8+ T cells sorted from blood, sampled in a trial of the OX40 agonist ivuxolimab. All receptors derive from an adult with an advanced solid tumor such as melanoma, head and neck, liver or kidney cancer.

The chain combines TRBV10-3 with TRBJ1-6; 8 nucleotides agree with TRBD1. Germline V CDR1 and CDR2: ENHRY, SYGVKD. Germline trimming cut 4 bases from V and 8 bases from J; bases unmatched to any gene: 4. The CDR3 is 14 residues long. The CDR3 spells CAISGGQGHSPLHF. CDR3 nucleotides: TGTGCCATCAGTGGCGGACAGGGCCATTCACCCCTCCACTTT.

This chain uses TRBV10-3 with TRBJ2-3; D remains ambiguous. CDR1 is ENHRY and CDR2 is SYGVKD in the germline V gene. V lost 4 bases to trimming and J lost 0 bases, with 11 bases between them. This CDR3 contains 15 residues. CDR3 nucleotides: TGTGCCATCAGTGGGGGTAGGCTGAGCACAGATACGCAGTATTTT. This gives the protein CAISGGRLSTDTQYF.

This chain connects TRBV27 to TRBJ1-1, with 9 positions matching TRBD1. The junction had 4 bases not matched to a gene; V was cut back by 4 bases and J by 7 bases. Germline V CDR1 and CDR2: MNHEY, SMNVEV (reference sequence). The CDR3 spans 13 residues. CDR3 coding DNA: TGTGCCAGCAGTTCAGGGACAGGGCTTGAAGCTTTCTTT. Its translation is CASSSGTGLEAFF.

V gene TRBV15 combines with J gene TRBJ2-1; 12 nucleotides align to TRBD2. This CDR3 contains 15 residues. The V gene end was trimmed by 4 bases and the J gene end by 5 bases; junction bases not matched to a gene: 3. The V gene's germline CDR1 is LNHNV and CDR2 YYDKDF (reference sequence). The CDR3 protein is CATSIWTSGNNEQFF. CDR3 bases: TGTGCCACCAGCATCTGGACTAGCGGGAACAATGAGCAGTTCTTC.

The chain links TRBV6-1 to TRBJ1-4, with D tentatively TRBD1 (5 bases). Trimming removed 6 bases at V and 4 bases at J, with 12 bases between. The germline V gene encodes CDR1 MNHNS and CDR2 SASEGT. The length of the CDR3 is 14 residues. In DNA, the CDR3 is TGTGCCAGCAGAGAGGGGCGGAATAATGAAAAACTGTTTTTT. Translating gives CASREGRNNEKLFF.

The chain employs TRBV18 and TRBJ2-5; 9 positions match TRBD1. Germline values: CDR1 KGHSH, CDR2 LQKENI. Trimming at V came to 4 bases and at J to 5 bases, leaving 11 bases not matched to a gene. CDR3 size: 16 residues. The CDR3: CASSRDTGGFEETQYF. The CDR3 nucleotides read TGTGCCAGCTCACGGGATACAGGGGGCTTCGAGGAGACCCAGTACTTC. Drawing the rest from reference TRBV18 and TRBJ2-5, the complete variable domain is NAGVMQNPRHLVRRRGQEARLRCSPMKGHSHVYWYRQLPEEGLKFMVYLQKENIIDESGMPKERFSAEFPKEGPSILRIQQVVRGDSAAYFCASSRDTGGFEETQYFGPGTRLLVL.

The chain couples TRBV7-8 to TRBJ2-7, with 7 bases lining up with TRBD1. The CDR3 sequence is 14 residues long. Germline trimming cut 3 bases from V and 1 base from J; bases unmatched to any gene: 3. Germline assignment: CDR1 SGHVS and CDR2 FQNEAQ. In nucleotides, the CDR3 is TGTGCCAGCAGCTTGTCGGGACAGTCCTACGAGCAGTACTTC. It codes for CASSLSGQSYEQYF.

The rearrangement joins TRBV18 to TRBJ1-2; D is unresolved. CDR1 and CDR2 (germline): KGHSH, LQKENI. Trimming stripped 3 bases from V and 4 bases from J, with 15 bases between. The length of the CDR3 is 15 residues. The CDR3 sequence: CASSPGEGGGYGYTF. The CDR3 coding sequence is TGTGCCAGCTCACCCGGGGAGGGAGGCGGCTATGGCTACACCTTC. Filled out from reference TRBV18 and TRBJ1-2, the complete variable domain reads NAGVMQNPRHLVRRRGQEARLRCSPMKGHSHVYWYRQLPEEGLKFMVYLQKENIIDESGMPKERFSAEFPKEGPSILRIQQVVRGDSAAYFCASSPGEGGGYGYTFGSGTRLTVV.